This TCR beta chain was observed in a study of OX40 agonist ivuxolimab in advanced cancers. Overall study context: The patients' treatment was ivuxolimab, an agonistic anti-OX40 (CD134) antibody. Study-wide results and limits: Dose levels from 0.1 to 3.0 mg/kg saw CD4+ and CD8+ blood T cells expand clonally by week 6. CD8+ T cells showed, on average, more clonal expansion than CD4+ cells.

The CDR3 is 16 amino acids. Germline V gives CDR1 LNHDA, CDR2 SQIVND (reference sequence). V gave up 5 bases and J gave up 3 bases, with 17 bases separating them. Some clones are missing from TCRdb's copy, which holds only in-frame ones; the method was immunoSEQ multiplex PCR. Of 30,000 to 50,000 clones in the sample, 75% to 90% were seen once. Note on this clone: What it binds is not known.

This receptor was taken from an adult with an advanced solid tumor such as melanoma, head and neck, liver or kidney cancer. This chain uses TRBV19 with TRBJ2-1, with D perhaps matching TRBD1 or TRBD2 (5 bases each). This material consisted of CD4+ or CD8+ T cells sorted from blood, taken in a trial of the OX40 agonist ivuxolimab. In DNA, the CDR3 is TGTGCCAGTAGTCCACGAGGGGCGAGGGGCTACAATGAGCAGTTCTTC. Translation gives CASSPRGARGYNEQFF.